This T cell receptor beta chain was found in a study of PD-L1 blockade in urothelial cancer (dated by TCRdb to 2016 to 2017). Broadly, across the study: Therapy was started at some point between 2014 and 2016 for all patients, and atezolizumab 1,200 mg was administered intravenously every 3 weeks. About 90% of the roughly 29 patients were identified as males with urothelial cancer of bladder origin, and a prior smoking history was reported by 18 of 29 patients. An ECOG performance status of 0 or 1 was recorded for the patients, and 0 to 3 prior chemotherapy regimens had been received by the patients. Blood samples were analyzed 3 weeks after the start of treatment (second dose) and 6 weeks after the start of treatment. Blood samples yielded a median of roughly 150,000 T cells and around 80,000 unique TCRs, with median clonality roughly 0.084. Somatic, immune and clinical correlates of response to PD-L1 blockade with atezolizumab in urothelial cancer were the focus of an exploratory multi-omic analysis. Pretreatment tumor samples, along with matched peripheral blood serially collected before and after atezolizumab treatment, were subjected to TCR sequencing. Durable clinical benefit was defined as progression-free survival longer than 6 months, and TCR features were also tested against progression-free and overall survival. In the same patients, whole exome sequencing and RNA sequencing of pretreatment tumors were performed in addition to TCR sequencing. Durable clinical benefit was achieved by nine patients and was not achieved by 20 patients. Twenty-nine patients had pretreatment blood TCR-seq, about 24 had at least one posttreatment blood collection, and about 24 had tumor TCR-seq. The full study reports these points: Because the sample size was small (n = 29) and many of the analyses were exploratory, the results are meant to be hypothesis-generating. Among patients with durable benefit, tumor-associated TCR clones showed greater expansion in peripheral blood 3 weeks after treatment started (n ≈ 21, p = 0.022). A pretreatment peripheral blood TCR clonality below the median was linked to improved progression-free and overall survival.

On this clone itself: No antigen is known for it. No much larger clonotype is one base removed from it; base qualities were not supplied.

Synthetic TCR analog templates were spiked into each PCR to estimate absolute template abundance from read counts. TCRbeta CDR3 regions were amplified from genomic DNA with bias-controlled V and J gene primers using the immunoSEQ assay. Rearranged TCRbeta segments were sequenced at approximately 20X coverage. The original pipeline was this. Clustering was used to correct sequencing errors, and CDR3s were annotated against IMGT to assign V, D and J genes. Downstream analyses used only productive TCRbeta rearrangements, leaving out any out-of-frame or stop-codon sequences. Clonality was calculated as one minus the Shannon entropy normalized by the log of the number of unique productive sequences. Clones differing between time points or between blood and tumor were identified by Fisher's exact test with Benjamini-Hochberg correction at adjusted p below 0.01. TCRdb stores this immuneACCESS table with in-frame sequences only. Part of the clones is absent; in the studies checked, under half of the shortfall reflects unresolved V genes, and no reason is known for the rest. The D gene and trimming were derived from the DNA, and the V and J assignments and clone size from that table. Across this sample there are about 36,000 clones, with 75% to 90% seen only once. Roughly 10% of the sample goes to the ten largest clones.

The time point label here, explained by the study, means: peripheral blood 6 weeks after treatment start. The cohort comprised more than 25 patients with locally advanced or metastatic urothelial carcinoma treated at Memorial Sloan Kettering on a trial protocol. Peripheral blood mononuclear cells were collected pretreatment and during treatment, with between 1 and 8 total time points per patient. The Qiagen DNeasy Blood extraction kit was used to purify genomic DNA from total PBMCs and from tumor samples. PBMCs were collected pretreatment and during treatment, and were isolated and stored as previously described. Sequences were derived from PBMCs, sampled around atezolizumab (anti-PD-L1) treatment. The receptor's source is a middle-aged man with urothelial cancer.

The CDR3 region has the sequence CASSLAPGRTSGTNEQFF. In nucleotides, the sequence is TGCGCCAGCAGCTTGGCCCCGGGAAGGACTAGCGGGACCAATGAGCAGTTCTTC. The V and J segments used are TRBV5-1 and TRBJ2-1; 12 nucleotides in the junction match TRBD2. The germline V and J ends show losses of 0 bases and 6 bases respectively, and no gene match explains 10 bases of the junction. The CDR3 holds 18 amino acids from the cysteine to the phenylalanine. Of all the DNA, just the CDR3 is kept, 54 bases in frame from base 1. Looking up the germline V gene yields CDR1 SGHRS and CDR2 YFSETQ.